This T cell receptor (beta chain) was identified during a study of human T cells and chemical hapten exposure. In the study overall: DPC 0.01% went on the upper back by patch test, with reading at 6 days.

The time point here: pre-sensitization, week 0. Treatment indicated: therapeutic diphenylcyclopropenone sensitization with weekly scalp DPC. The sample holds many counts of this clonotype. Its antigen is not known. Trimming pared 0 bases from V and 4 bases from J, leaving 5 bases between. The germline V gene has CDR1 LGHDT and CDR2 YNNKEL (reference sequence). CDR3 size: 13 residues. MiXCR, run by TCRdb on the RACE reads, gives a single entry per CDR3 protein. The repertoire has around 380,000 distinct CDR3 sequences, about 5.4% of them found once; the top ten carry around 8.8%. Study-level findings and limits: Patch test score rose with PT1 expanded TCR count, significant at thresholds 8, 16 and 32, not 4. Counts of TCRs above 1 in 1000 frequency stayed unchanged with DPC sensitization.

The J gene is TRBJ2-3, the V gene TRBV3-1; D unclear. The sequencing here drew on whole blood, taken in connection with sensitization to the hapten diphenylcyclopropenone (DPC). This clonotype was obtained from a woman aged 18-29 years with alopecia areata. Some clones in this sample may be carry-over from other donors' samples. The CDR3 is CASSQEGADTQYF. The DNA for the CDR3 is TGTGCCAGCAGCCAAGAAGGTGCAGATACGCAGTATTTT.